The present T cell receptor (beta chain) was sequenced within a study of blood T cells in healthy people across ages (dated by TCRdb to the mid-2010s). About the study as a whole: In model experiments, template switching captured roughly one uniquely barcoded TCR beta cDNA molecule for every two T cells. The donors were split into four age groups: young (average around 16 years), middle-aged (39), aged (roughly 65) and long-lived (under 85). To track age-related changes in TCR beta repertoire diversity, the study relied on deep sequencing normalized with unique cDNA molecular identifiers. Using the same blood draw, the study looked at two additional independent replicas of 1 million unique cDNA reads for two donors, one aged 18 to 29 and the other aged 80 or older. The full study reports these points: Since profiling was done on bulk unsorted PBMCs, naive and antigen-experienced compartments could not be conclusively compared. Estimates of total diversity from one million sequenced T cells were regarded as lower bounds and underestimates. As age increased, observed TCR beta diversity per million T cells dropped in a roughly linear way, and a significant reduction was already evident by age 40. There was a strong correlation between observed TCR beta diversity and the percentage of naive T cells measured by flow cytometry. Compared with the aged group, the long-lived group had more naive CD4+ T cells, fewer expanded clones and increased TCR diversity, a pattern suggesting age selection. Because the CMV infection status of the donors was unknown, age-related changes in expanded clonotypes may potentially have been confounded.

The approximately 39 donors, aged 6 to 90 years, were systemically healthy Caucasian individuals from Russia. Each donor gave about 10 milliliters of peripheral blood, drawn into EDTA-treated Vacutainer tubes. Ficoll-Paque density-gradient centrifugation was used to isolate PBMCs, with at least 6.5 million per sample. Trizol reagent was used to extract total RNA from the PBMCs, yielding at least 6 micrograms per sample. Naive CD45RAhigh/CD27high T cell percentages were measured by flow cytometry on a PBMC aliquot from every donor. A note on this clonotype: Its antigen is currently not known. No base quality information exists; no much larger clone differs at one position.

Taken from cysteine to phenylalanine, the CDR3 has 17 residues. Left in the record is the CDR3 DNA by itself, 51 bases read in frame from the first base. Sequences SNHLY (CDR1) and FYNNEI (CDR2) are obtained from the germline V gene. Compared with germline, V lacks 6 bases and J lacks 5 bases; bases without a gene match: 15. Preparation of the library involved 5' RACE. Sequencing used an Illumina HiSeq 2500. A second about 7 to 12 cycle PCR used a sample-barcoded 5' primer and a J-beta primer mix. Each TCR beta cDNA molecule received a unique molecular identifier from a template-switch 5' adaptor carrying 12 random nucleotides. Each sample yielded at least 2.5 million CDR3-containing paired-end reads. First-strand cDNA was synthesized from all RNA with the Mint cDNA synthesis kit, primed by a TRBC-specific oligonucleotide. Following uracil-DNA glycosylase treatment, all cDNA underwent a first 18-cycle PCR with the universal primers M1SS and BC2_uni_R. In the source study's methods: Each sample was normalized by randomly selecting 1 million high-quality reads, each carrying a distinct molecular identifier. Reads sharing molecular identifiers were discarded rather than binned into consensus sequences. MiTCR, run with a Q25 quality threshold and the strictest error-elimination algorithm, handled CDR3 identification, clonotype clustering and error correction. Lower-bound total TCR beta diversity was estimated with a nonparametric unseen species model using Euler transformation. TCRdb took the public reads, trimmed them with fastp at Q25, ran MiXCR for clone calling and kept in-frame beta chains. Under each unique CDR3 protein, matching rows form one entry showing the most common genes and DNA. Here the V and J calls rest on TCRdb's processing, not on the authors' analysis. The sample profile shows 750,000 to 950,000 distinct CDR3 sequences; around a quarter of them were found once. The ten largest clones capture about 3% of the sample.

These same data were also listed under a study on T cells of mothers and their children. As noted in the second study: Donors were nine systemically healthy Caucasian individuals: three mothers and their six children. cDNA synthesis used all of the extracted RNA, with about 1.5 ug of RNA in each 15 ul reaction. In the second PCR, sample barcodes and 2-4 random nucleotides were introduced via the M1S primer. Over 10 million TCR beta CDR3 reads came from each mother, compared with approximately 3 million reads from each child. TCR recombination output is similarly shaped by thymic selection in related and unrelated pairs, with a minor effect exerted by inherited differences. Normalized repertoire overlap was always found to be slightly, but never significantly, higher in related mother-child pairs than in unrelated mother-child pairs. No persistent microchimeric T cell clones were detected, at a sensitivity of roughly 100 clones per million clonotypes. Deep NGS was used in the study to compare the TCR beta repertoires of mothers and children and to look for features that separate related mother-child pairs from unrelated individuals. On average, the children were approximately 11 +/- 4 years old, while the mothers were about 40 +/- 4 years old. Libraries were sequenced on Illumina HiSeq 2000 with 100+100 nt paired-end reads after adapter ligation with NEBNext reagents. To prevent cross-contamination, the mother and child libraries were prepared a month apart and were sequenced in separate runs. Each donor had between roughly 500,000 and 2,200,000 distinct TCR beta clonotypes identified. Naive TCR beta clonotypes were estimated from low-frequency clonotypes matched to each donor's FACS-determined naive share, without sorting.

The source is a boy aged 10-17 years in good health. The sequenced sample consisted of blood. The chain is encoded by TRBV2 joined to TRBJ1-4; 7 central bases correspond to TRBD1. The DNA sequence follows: TGTGCCAGCAGGGACCCCAGGGGGATAGGACGGAATGAAAAACTGTTTTTT. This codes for CASRDPRGIGRNEKLFF.